This T cell receptor beta chain came from a study of T cells after yellow fever vaccination. Trimming took off 2 bases at V and 4 bases at J, with 8 bases between the two ends. The CDR3 contains 13 residues. The germline CDR1 and CDR2 sequences are LGHNT and FRNRAP. MiXCR, run by TCRdb on the 5' RACE reads, gives a single entry per CDR3 protein. In the table there are 150,000 to 200,000 distinct CDR3 sequences, about 10% of which are singletons. This clonotype was seen only a few times. The specimen comprised CD8+ T cells sorted from PBMCs, sampled 15 days after the yellow fever booster vaccination. The receptor was isolated from a man between 18 and 29 years old who received the YFV17D yellow fever vaccine. This rearrangement joins TRBV12-5 to TRBJ1-1; no clear D gene. This chain's CDR3 is CASGLYGSTEAFF. The CDR3 bases are TGTGCTAGTGGTTTGTATGGGAGCACTGAAGCTTTCTTT.